This T cell receptor (beta chain) was sequenced during a study of Ad26.COV2.S vaccination and SARS-CoV-2 variants. The germline CDR1 and CDR2 sequences are KGHSH and LQKENI. This CDR3 contains 16 residues. V lost 3 bases and J lost 0; bases outside the gene matches: 7. Treatment here: around 19 received Ad26.COV2.S at low or high dose, single or two shots; roughly five received placebo; per-sample allocation not given. After the first vaccine or placebo injection, samples were drawn on day 63. The method was immunoSEQ multiplex PCR; TCRdb's version includes in-frame clones alone and lacks a portion of them. Found here are around 400,000 clones, about 91% of them singletons; the top ten hold 1.5% to 2%.

The material sequenced was peripheral blood, taken in a trial of Ad26.COV2.S vaccine versus placebo. The receptor's source is a person aged 18-60 years who received the Ad26.COV2.S COVID-19 vaccine or a placebo. This sequence joins TRBV18 and TRBJ1-1; 7 nucleotides align to TRBD1. The DNA for the CDR3 is TGTGCCAGCTCACCGCAGACAGGGACCTTGAACACTGAAGCTTTCTTT. Residues: CASSPQTGTLNTEAFF.